Following are 6 T cell receptor beta chains from one sample sequenced in a study of T cell repertoires in cytomegalovirus infection. In TCRdb, the reads were re-called with MiXCR into one record per CDR3 protein. Among some 400,000 distinct CDR3 sequences, over 15% were seen once, and the ten largest hold around 10%. Sequencing input: PBMCs. The source is a human donor in good health (CMV status not recorded). Some clones in this sample may be carry-over from other donors' samples.

This clonotype was found a few times. CDR3 sequence reads: CASSSSRGGQHF. The CDR3 DNA follows: TGTGCCAGCAGTTCATCCAGGGGCGGTCAGCATTTT. The V gene is TRBV12-3 or TRBV12-4, the J gene TRBJ1-5; D might be TRBD1 (6 bases). Trimming removed 4 bases from V and 13 bases from J, with 14 bases in between. The CDR3 sequence is 12 residues long.

Many counts were recorded for this clonotype. CDR3 in DNA: TGTGCCAGCAGCACCCGACCGGGGGGGGAGACCCAGTACTTC. Translation gives CASSTRPGGETQYF. The chain links TRBV7-8 to TRBJ2-5; 8 bases line up with TRBD2. From germline, CDR1 is SGHVS and CDR2 FQNEAQ. The CDR3 totals 14 residues. Losses at the gene ends were 5 bases for V and 5 bases for J; bases not matched to a gene: 7.

V usage is TRBV12-3 or TRBV12-4 and J usage is TRBJ1-5, with D uncertain. The CDR3 covers 14 residues. V was trimmed by 5 bases and J by 3 bases, leaving 11 bases between them. The CDR3 bases are TGTGCCAGCAGTCTGGCAGGCCACAATCAGCCCCAGCATTTT. Translating gives CASSLAGHNQPQHF.

The CDR3 sequence: CASSTGGPTDTQYF. The CDR3 nucleotides read TGTGCCAGCAGTACGGGGGGGCCTACAGATACGCAGTATTTT. The J gene is TRBJ2-3, the V gene TRBV12-3 or TRBV12-4, with 8 bases matching TRBD2. This CDR3 is 14 amino acids long. The trim removed 5 bases at V and 3 bases at J, leaving 4 bases unmatched.

The rearrangement joins TRBV29-1 to TRBJ1-2; unclear D gene. This CDR3 is built from 12 residues. Trimming pared 1 base from V and 2 bases from J, leaving 5 bases between. Germline CDR1 is SQVTM and CDR2 is ANQGSEA. CDR3 sequence reads: CSVEAANYGYTF. The CDR3 nucleotides read TGCAGCGTTGAAGCCGCGAACTATGGCTACACCTTC.

This clonotype has at least ten counts. The chain combines TRBV5-4 with TRBJ2-7; D may be TRBD1 or TRBD2 (5 bases each). Trimming removed 4 bases at V and 0 bases at J, with 14 bases between. Germline-derived CDR1 and CDR2 are SGHNT and YYREEE (reference sequence). There are 15 residues in the CDR3. CDR3 sequence reads: CASSQTRGNSYEQYF. The CDR3 coding sequence is TGTGCCAGCAGCCAAACTAGGGGAAACTCCTACGAGCAGTACTTC.